The sequence of this TCR beta chain was determined in a study of control samples from healthy donors and cancer patients. The V gene's germline CDR1 is SGHTA and CDR2 FQGNSA. This CDR3 comprises 13 residues. Trimming shortened V by 5 bases and J by 6 bases, and 14 bases separated the two germline ends. Sequencing used immunoSEQ multiplex PCR; TCRdb keeps in-frame clones, though not all of them. The sample consists of 130,000 to 150,000 clones, about 93% of them appearing once. V usage is TRBV7-2 and J usage is TRBJ2-7; the D gene is possibly TRBD2 (6 bases). The material sequenced was PBMCs. The TCR originated in a man aged 55 to 69 with colorectal cancer. The CDR3 nucleotides are TGTGCCAGCAGCATGTCCGGGACTGCCGAGCAGTACTTC. Protein product: CASSMSGTAEQYF.